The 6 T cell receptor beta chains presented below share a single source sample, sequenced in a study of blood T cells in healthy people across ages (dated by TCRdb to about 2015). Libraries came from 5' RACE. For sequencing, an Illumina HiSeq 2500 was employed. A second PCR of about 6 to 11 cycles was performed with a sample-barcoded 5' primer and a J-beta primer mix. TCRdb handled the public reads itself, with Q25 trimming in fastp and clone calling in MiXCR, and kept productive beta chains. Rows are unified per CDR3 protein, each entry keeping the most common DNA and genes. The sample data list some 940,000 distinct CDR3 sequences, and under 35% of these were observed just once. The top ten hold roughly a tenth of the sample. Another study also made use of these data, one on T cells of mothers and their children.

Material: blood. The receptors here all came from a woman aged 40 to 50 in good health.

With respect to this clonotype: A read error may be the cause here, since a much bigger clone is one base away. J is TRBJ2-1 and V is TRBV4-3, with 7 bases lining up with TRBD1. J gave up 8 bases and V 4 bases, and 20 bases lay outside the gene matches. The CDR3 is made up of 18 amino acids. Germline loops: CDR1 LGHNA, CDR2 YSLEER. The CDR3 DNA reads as TGCGCCAGCAGCCTTCGGACAGGTATCAAACGTGAAGACGATGAGCAGTTCTTC. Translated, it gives CASSLRTGIKREDDEQFF.

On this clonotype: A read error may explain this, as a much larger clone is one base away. This CDR3 is CASGRDRGEETQFF. CDR3 DNA sequence: TGTGCCAGCGGACGGGACAGGGGGGAAGAGACCCAGTTCTTC. The chain employs TRBV12-3 or TRBV12-4 and TRBJ2-5; TRBD1 agrees at 11 bases. With the DNA end fitting TRBJ2-1 better, the J assignment may be wrong. The CDR3 sequence is 14 residues long.

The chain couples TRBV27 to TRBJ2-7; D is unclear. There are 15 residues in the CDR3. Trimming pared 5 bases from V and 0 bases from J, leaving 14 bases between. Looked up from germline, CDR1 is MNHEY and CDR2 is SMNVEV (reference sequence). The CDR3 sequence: CASSVRALSSYEQYF. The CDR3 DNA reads TGTGCCAGCAGTGTAAGGGCCTTGAGCTCCTACGAGCAGTACTTC.

CDR3 amino acids: CASRPGTMSYQETQYF. CDR3 nucleotides: TGTGCCAGTAGACCCGGGACGATGTCTTATCAAGAGACCCAGTACTTC. The rearrangement uses TRBV19 and TRBJ2-5; perhaps D is TRBD1 or TRBD2 (5 bases each). V gave up 6 bases and J gave up 2 bases, with 19 bases separating them. Looked up from germline, CDR1 is LNHDA and CDR2 is SQIVND (reference sequence). The CDR3 is made up of 16 amino acids.

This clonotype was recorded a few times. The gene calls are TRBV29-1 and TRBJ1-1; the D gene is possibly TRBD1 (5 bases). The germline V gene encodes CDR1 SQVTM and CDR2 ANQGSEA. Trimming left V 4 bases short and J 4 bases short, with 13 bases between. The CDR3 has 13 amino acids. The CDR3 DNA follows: TGCAGCGTTGTGTCCAGGAGGGGCACTGAAGCTTTCTTT. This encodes CSVVSRRGTEAFF. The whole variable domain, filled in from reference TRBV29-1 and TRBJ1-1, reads SAVISQKPSRDICQRGTSLTIQCQVDSQVTMMFWYRQQPGQSLTLIATANQGSEATYESGFVIDKFPISRPNLTFSTLTVSNMSPEDSSIYLCSVVSRRGTEAFFGQGTRLTVV.

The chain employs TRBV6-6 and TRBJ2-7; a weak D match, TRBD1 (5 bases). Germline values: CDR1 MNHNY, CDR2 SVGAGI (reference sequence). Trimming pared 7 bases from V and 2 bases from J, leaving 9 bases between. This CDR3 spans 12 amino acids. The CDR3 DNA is TGTGCCAGCAAGGACACAACCTACGAGCAGTACTTC. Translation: CASKDTTYEQYF.